The clone carrying this TCR beta chain was detected ten times or more. What it binds is not known. This record comes from a study of human T cells and chemical hapten exposure. In the study overall: The study traced per-sample TCR yield variation mainly to small differences in pooled library volumes.

From whole blood left unfractionated, total RNA was extracted. In germline, CDR1 is SEHNR, CDR2 FQNEAQ (reference sequence). V lost 5 bases and J 1 base, leaving 18 bases between the germline ends. This CDR3 region has 18 residues. Findings and caveats of the study: With DPC sensitization, TCRs exceeding 1 in 1000 frequency showed no change.

The library tagged individual cDNA molecules with unique molecular identifiers. The authors' processing: Counts of TCRs in each sample centred on a median of around 96,000 and extended from approximately 25,000 to 650,000. TCRdb passed the 5' RACE reads through MiXCR, listing each CDR3 protein once. These V and J calls are TCRdb output, not the study's own analysis. The table includes 130,000 or so distinct CDR3 sequences, roughly 4% detected once. This chain uses TRBV7-9 with TRBJ2-6; a weak D match, TRBD1 (5 bases). The TCR originated in a female donor in good health. The CDR3 DNA reads as TGTGCCAGCAGCCCCACCTATGGGCAGGGTTCTGGGGCCAACGTCCTGACTTTC. This translates into CASSPTYGQGSGANVLTF.